The 5 T cell receptor beta chains given below trace back to one sample, sequenced in a study of OX40 agonist ivuxolimab in advanced cancers. TCRdb's copy holds only in-frame clones and misses some; the assay was immunoSEQ multiplex PCR. The sample lists tens of thousands of clones, about 85% occurring once. This sample comprised CD4+ or CD8+ T cells sorted from blood, obtained in a trial of the OX40 agonist ivuxolimab. The receptors derive from an adult with an advanced solid tumor such as melanoma, head and neck, liver or kidney cancer.

The chain is built from TRBV2 and TRBJ2-3; D remains ambiguous. Trimming left V 7 bases short and J 0 bases short, with 11 bases between. There are 14 residues in the CDR3. Per germline, CDR1 SNHLY and CDR2 FYNNEI. CDR3 in amino acids: CASKTDPSTDTQYF. The CDR3 DNA follows: TGTGCCAGCAAGACCGACCCTAGCACAGATACGCAGTATTTT. The full variable domain, its missing parts supplied by reference TRBV2 and TRBJ2-3, is EPEVTQTPSHQVTQMGQEVILRCVPISNHLYFYWYRQILGQKVEFLVSFYNNEISEKSEIFDDQFSVERPDGSNFTLKIRSTKLEDSAMYFCASKTDPSTDTQYFGPGTRLTVL.

The chain links TRBV6-1 to TRBJ2-5; TRBD2 might be the D (5 bases). V was cut by 4 bases and J by 3 bases, with 24 bases left in between. This CDR3 is 18 amino acids long. Per the germline V gene, CDR1 is MNHNS and CDR2 is SASEGT. The CDR3 region is CASSAGERGLGLKETQYF. Written as DNA, the CDR3 is TGTGCCAGCAGTGCTGGGGAGAGAGGGCTGGGCCTAAAAGAGACCCAGTACTTC.

This sequence joins TRBV28 and TRBJ2-7, with 9 bases that match TRBD2. Germline V gene data show CDR1 as MDHEN and CDR2 as SYDVKM. CDR3 size: 14 residues. Trimming at V came to 4 bases and at J to 6 bases, leaving 7 bases not matched to a gene. In DNA form, the CDR3 reads TGTGCCAGCAGTTACCTTCGCGGGAGGGGCGAGCAGTACTTC. Its translation is CASSYLRGRGEQYF.

This rearrangement joins TRBV5-4 to TRBJ2-5, with 12 bases fitting TRBD2. The J call may not be correct, given that the DNA end is closer to TRBJ2-7. Germline V gene sequence: CDR1 SGHNT, CDR2 YYREEE (reference sequence). CDR3 size: 15 residues. The CDR3 is CASSPSGRATYEQYF. CDR3 bases: TGTGCCAGCAGCCCTAGCGGGAGGGCTACCTACGAGCAGTACTTC.

This clone was counted a single time. The chain recombines TRBV11-3 with TRBJ2-7; perhaps TRBD1 as D (5 bases). Germline V lookup: CDR1 SGHNT, CDR2 YENEEA. The V gene lost 3 bases and the J gene lost 5 bases, with 14 bases spanning the gap. The CDR3 contains 14 residues. DNA for the CDR3: TGTGCCAGCAGCTTTGGTGGCAGGGCCCACGAGCAGTACTTC. This codes for CASSFGGRAHEQYF.